Below, 25 T cell receptor beta chains from the same sample are listed, as sequenced in a study of T cells in localized non-small cell lung cancer. The repertoire was sequenced with immunoSEQ multiplex PCR; TCRdb's copy has only in-frame clones and lacks some. The top ten clones hold 28% of a sample with roughly 27,000 clones, 75% to 95% of them seen once. Specimen: peripheral blood, collected before any cancer treatment. All receptors come from a female donor at least 60 years old with stage I lung adenocarcinoma.

The chain has TRBV5-8 and TRBJ1-5; unclear D gene. The CDR3 has 16 residues. Germline-derived CDR1 and CDR2 are SGHTS and YDEGEE. The V gene lost 0 bases and the J gene lost 2 bases, with 12 bases spanning the gap. For the CDR3, the DNA is TGTGCCAGCAGCTTGGGAGACGGGTTTGGCAATCAGCCCCAGCATTTT. It encodes CASSLGDGFGNQPQHF.

The V call is TRBV11-2, the J call TRBJ1-4; D is ambiguous. This CDR3 is built from 13 residues. Looked up from germline, CDR1 is SGHAT and CDR2 is FQNNGV. V lost 5 bases and J lost 8, with 12 bases in between. In nucleotides, the CDR3 is TGTGCCAGCAGCCCCGTCCGAGAGGAAAAACTGTTTTTT. Encoded protein: CASSPVREEKLFF. Using reference TRBV11-2 and TRBJ1-4 for the parts outside the CDR3, the full variable domain is EAGVAQSPRYKIIEKRQSVAFWCNPISGHATLYWYQQILGQGPKLLIQFQNNGVVDDSQLPKDRFSAERLKGVDSTLKIQPAKLEDSAVYLCASSPVREEKLFFGSGTQLSVL.

The chain employs TRBV5-1 and TRBJ2-3; 10 bases are a match to TRBD2. Germline values: CDR1 SGHRS, CDR2 YFSETQ. CDR3 length: 19 amino acids. V lost 4 bases and J lost 0; bases outside the gene matches: 14. CDR3 in amino acids: CASSALPELAGSSTDTQYF. DNA of the CDR3: TGCGCCAGCAGCGCATTACCGGAACTAGCGGGGTCTAGCACAGATACGCAGTATTTT.

The CDR3 coding sequence is TGTGCCTGGAGTGTTTTGACAGGCTCCATTTCACCCCTCCACTTT. Amino acid sequence: CAWSVLTGSISPLHF. The chain is built from TRBV30 and TRBJ1-6; possibly TRBD1 for D (6 bases). Deletions cut 0 bases from V and 9 bases from J, with 15 bases between. The CDR3 totals 15 residues. Per germline, CDR1 GTSNPN and CDR2 SVGIG (reference sequence).

This rearrangement joins TRBV2 to TRBJ2-2, with D perhaps TRBD2 (6 bases). The CDR3 extends over 13 amino acids. V was clipped by 7 bases and J by 6 bases, with 12 bases between them. Germline V gene data show CDR1 as SNHLY and CDR2 as FYNNEI. The CDR3 spells CASILAPSGELFF. The CDR3 bases are TGTGCCAGCATCCTAGCGCCGTCCGGGGAGCTGTTTTTT.

The rearrangement joins TRBV19 to TRBJ2-7; D is perhaps TRBD1 (5 bases). From germline, CDR1 is LNHDA and CDR2 SQIVND (reference sequence). The V end lost 9 bases, the J end lost 2 bases, and 17 bases lay between the germline ends. The length of the CDR3 is 14 residues. Written as DNA, the CDR3 is TGTGCCAGCAGCGTCGTAGACAGCACCTACGAGCAGTACTTC. This encodes CASSVVDSTYEQYF.

The chain employs TRBV6-6 and TRBJ1-3; the D is unclear. Trimming removed 0 bases from V and 2 bases from J, with 8 bases in between. The germline CDR1 and CDR2 sequences are MNHNY and SVGAGI (reference sequence). This CDR3 is built from 15 residues. The CDR3 bases are TGTGCCAGCAGTTACTCCCTGCGAGCTGGAAACACCATATATTTT. Translating it yields CASSYSLRAGNTIYF.

The chain carries TRBV30 and TRBJ1-1; 7 nucleotides line up with TRBD1. Trimming removed 3 bases from V and 6 bases from J; junction bases left unmatched: 7. The length of the CDR3 is 13 residues. Per germline, CDR1 GTSNPN and CDR2 SVGIG (reference sequence). In DNA form, the CDR3 reads TGTGCCTGGAGCAGGGGGATCCAGGCTGAAGCTTTCTTT. Its protein is CAWSRGIQAEAFF.

The chain carries TRBV30 and TRBJ1-4; 7 nucleotides align to TRBD1. Germline V lookup: CDR1 GTSNPN, CDR2 SVGIG (reference sequence). The CDR3 is 15 residues long. The ends lost 1 base at V and 8 bases at J; junction bases unmatched: 10. This chain's CDR3 is CAWSATGALWEKLFF. CDR3 bases: TGTGCCTGGAGTGCTACAGGGGCCCTTTGGGAAAAACTGTTTTTT.

This clone is a singleton in its sample. The chain combines TRBV27 with TRBJ1-2, with D possibly matching TRBD1 (5 bases). V was shortened by 5 bases and J by 8 bases, with 18 bases between the two germline ends. CDR1 and CDR2 (germline): MNHEY, SMNVEV (reference sequence). This CDR3 spans 14 amino acids. CDR3 sequence: CASSGDITGRGYTF. Written as DNA, the CDR3 is TGTGCCAGCAGTGGAGACATCACAGGCCGCGGCTACACCTTC.

V is TRBV19 and J is TRBJ1-1; D unresolved. V shed 3 bases and J shed 0 bases, with 11 bases lying between them. Per the germline V gene, CDR1 is LNHDA and CDR2 is SQIVND (reference sequence). There are 15 residues in the CDR3. The chain's CDR3 is CASSITPAVNTEAFF. The CDR3 DNA is TGTGCCAGTAGTATCACCCCGGCAGTGAACACTGAAGCTTTCTTT.

The V call is TRBV9, the J call TRBJ2-1; weak D call: TRBD1 (6 bases). Germline lookup yields CDR1 SGDLS and CDR2 YYNGEE. The V end lost 6 bases, the J end lost 9 bases, and 22 bases lay between the germline ends. The CDR3 runs 15 residues. The DNA for the CDR3 is TGTGCCAGCATGGTAGGGGGAACGTACGATGGTGAGCAGTTCTTC. This encodes CASMVGGTYDGEQFF.

The chain carries TRBV30 and TRBJ2-6; 8 bases are a match to TRBD1. The CDR3 loop spans 17 amino acids. Germline trimming cut 1 base from V and 0 bases from J; bases unmatched to any gene: 5. CDR1 and CDR2 from the germline V gene are GTSNPN and SVGIG (reference sequence). CDR3 sequence reads: CAWSATGVGSGANVLTF. The CDR3 DNA reads as TGTGCCTGGAGTGCGACAGGGGTGGGCTCTGGGGCCAACGTCCTGACTTTC.

The chain couples TRBV7-3 to TRBJ1-6; D not certain. Trimming cost V 5 bases and J 12 bases, with 14 bases left between them. CDR1 SGHTA and CDR2 FQGTGA come from the germline V gene. This CDR3 has 13 residues. CDR3 protein: CASSINTDRPLHF. The CDR3 DNA sequence: TGTGCCAGCAGCATCAACACGGACCGACCCCTCCACTTT.

A note on this clone: At one end, the junction sequence differs from germline, possibly due to a read error. The chain links TRBV20-1 to TRBJ2-5; D ambiguous. The CDR3 contains 9 residues. Per the germline V gene, CDR1 is DFQATT and CDR2 is SNEGSKA (reference sequence). The CDR3 region is CSARETQYF. CDR3 coding DNA: TGCAGTGCGAGAGAGACCCAGTACTTC.

The chain is built from TRBV4-2 and TRBJ2-5; weak D call: TRBD1 (8 bases). The CDR3 runs 15 residues. The V gene lost 4 bases and the J gene lost 4 bases, with 16 bases spanning the gap. CDR1 is LGHNA, CDR2 YNFKEQ, per germline. CDR3 in DNA: TGTGCCAGCAGCCCGACAGGGGAGGGAGGAGAGACCCAGTACTTC. Translated, it gives CASSPTGEGGETQYF.

The chain combines TRBV18 with TRBJ2-1, with 8 positions matching TRBD2. Trimming at V came to 4 bases and at J to 5 bases, leaving 7 bases not matched to a gene. The CDR3 totals 15 residues. Germline V gene sequence: CDR1 KGHSH, CDR2 LQKENI. In DNA form, the CDR3 reads TGTGCCAGCTCACTAACTAGCGGATCCAACAATGAGCAGTTCTTC. As protein: CASSLTSGSNNEQFF.

The chain uses TRBV20-1 and TRBJ2-1; D remains unclear. The CDR3 length is 11 residues. The germline V gene has CDR1 DFQATT and CDR2 SNEGSKA (reference sequence). The V end lost 6 bases, the J end lost 9 bases, and 12 bases lay between the germline ends. The CDR3 reads CSASRRAEQFF. The CDR3 nucleotides are TGCAGTGCCAGCCGGAGAGCTGAGCAGTTCTTC.

The chain couples TRBV2 to TRBJ1-3, with D unresolved. V was cut by 7 bases and J by 0 bases, with 10 bases left in between. Germline CDR1 reads SNHLY; CDR2 reads FYNNEI. The CDR3 is 14 amino acids. The CDR3 DNA follows: TGTGCCAGCAATGGTCGACGCTCTGGAAACACCATATATTTT. Encoded protein: CASNGRRSGNTIYF.

The rearrangement joins TRBV20-1 to TRBJ2-2, with 8 bases lining up with TRBD2. Germline assignment: CDR1 DFQATT and CDR2 SNEGSKA (reference sequence). Germline trimming cut 4 bases from V and 9 bases from J; bases unmatched to any gene: 1. The CDR3 covers 11 residues. The CDR3 region has the DNA TGCAGTGCTATAGCGGGACGGGAGCTGTTTTTT. The encoded protein is CSAIAGRELFF.

The chain carries TRBV7-8 and TRBJ1-5; TRBD1 matches at 8 bases. The CDR3 spans 15 residues. V shed 1 base and J 7 bases; nucleotides not matched to a gene: 6. The germline V gene encodes CDR1 SGHVS and CDR2 FQNEAQ. CDR3 in DNA: TGTGCCAGCAGCTTAGTACAGGGGGTAGGACAGCCCCAGCATTTT. Residues: CASSLVQGVGQPQHF.

Here the CDR3 DNA reads TGCGCCAGCAGCCAACTAGGGGGACCAAGAGCGGGCACTGAAGCTTTCTTT. Translating gives CASSQLGGPRAGTEAFF. The chain couples TRBV4-1 to TRBJ1-1, with D maybe TRBD1 (6 bases). The germline V and J ends were trimmed by 2 bases and 4 bases, with 20 bases remaining between them. CDR1 MGHRA and CDR2 YSYEKL come from the germline V gene. The length of the CDR3 is 17 residues.

The gene calls are TRBV5-1 and TRBJ1-5; 7 bases are shared with TRBD1. CDR1 and CDR2 (germline): SGHRS, YFSETQ. CDR3 length equals 14 residues. J lost 2 bases, V lost 4 bases, and 3 bases had no gene match. The CDR3 DNA reads as TGCGCCAGCAGCCGTGGACAGGGCAATCAGCCCCAGCATTTT. Residues: CASSRGQGNQPQHF.

This rearrangement joins TRBV28 to TRBJ2-1; the D gene could be TRBD1 or TRBD2 (7 bases each). From germline, CDR1 is MDHEN and CDR2 SYDVKM. V lost 0 bases, J lost 7 bases, and 13 bases lay in between. The CDR3 contains 15 residues. The DNA for the CDR3 is TGTGCCAGCAGTTTATGGACAGGGAGGGCTAATGAGCAGTTCTTC. Amino acid sequence: CASSLWTGRANEQFF.

The CDR3 region has the DNA TGTGCCAGCAGCTTGTCCGGGGGAGGAGGCGAGCAGTACTTC. As protein: CASSLSGGGGEQYF. This chain links TRBV7-2 with TRBJ2-7; D may be TRBD2 (6 bases). CDR1 is SGHTA, CDR2 FQGNSA, per germline. The CDR3 totals 14 residues. V lost 3 bases and J 6 bases, leaving 15 bases between the germline ends.